A selection of T cell receptor beta chains follows, all from one sample in a study of identical twins. MiXCR was run by TCRdb on the 5' RACE reads, yielding one entry per CDR3 protein. The data hold more than 250,000 distinct CDR3 sequences, with roughly 8.6% observed a single time. The sample was also linked to a second study, of yellow fever vaccine responses in identical twins.

The specimen was memory (CD45RO+) T cells sorted from blood. The receptors shown here come from a woman between 18 and 30 years old in good health. Each CDR3 is given with its conserved first and last residue. The order of the fields is D gene, clone size, V gene, J gene, CDR3 protein, CDR3 DNA. The D gene is left open where the match is weak. Only part of the rows carry a size: once, few, many, or a class if the clone is expanded.

>NA|few|TRBV4-2|TRBJ2-7
CASSGDASSYEQYF
TGTGCCAGCAGCGGTGACGCTAGCTCCTACGAGCAGTACTTC
>NA|NA|TRBV28|TRBJ1-2
CASSSDPKYGYTF
TGTGCCAGCAGTTCCGACCCAAAGTATGGCTACACCTTC
>NA|NA|TRBV11-1|TRBJ1-1
CASSLGTKNTEAFF
TGTGCCAGCAGCTTAGGGACGAAGAACACTGAAGCTTTCTTT
>NA|once|TRBV6-5|TRBJ2-3
CASSYTRESDTQYF
TGTGCCAGCAGTTACACCAGGGAATCGGATACGCAGTATTTT
>NA|many|TRBV21-1|TRBJ2-1
CASSKSWIRGSVAYNEQFF
TGTGCCAGCAGCAAATCCTGGATTAGAGGGAGTGTAGCCTACAATGAGCAGTTCTTC
>NA|many|TRBV7-6|TRBJ2-2
CASSLVAGIAGELFF
TGTGCCAGCAGCTTAGTGGCAGGGATAGCCGGGGAGCTGTTTTTT
>NA|many|TRBV12-3/TRBV12-4|TRBJ1-6
CASSRIAGPSYNSPLHF
TGTGCCAGCAGCAGGATTGCAGGGCCCTCCTATAATTCACCCCTCCACTTT
>TRBD2|NA|TRBV20-1|TRBJ2-7
CSARGLAPDYEQYF
TGCAGTGCTAGAGGACTAGCCCCCGACTACGAGCAGTACTTC
>NA|NA|TRBV5-1|TRBJ2-1
CASSLDGAGFGEQFF
TGCGCCAGCAGCTTGGACGGGGCAGGATTCGGTGAGCAGTTCTTC
>NA|NA|TRBV11-3|TRBJ2-3
CASSWGRTDTQYF
TGTGCCAGCAGCTGGGGACGCACAGATACGCAGTATTTT
>NA|NA|TRBV27|TRBJ2-4
CASSNTGSKNIRYF
TGTGCCAGCAGCAACACAGGGTCCAAAAACATTCGGTACTTC
>NA|many|TRBV20-1|TRBJ1-1
CSAREGGRTEAFF
TGCAGTGCTAGAGAAGGAGGGAGGACTGAAGCTTTCTTT
>NA|many|TRBV2|TRBJ2-2
CASTREGNGELFF
TGTGCCAGCACGCGTGAGGGAAACGGGGAGCTGTTTTTT
>NA|few|TRBV15|TRBJ2-3
CATSRGMSEGADTQYF
TGTGCCACCAGCAGAGGGATGAGCGAGGGGGCAGATACGCAGTATTTT
>TRBD2|many|TRBV10-3|TRBJ2-1
CAISERAGGGNEQFF
TGTGCCATCAGTGAACGAGCGGGAGGTGGAAATGAGCAGTTCTTC
>NA|once|TRBV24-1|TRBJ2-2
CATSDSGWDTGELFF
TGTGCCACCAGTGATAGCGGATGGGACACCGGGGAGCTGTTTTTT
>TRBD1|many|TRBV2|TRBJ2-7
CASSEETGGTYEQYF
TGTGCCAGCAGTGAAGAGACAGGGGGGACCTACGAGCAGTACTTC
>NA|many|TRBV7-6|TRBJ2-7
CASSSALTYEQYF
TGTGCCAGCAGCTCCGCCCTAACCTACGAGCAGTACTTC
>TRBD2|few|TRBV5-1|TRBJ2-3
CASSLWGASGSTDTQYF
TGCGCCAGCAGCTTGTGGGGCGCTAGCGGGAGCACAGATACGCAGTATTTT
>NA|many|TRBV12-3/TRBV12-4|TRBJ1-4
CASSFWLSGEKLFF
TGTGCCAGCAGTTTTTGGTTGTCGGGTGAAAAACTGTTTTTT
>NA|many|TRBV20-1|TRBJ1-2
CSVWAPTNYGYTF
TGCAGTGTCTGGGCCCCTACTAACTATGGCTACACCTTC
>NA|many|TRBV29-1|TRBJ2-2
CSVVGAGELFF
TGCAGCGTTGTTGGGGCGGGGGAGCTGTTTTTT
>NA|many|TRBV12-3/TRBV12-4|TRBJ1-3
CASGVSGNTIYF
TGTGCCAGCGGGGTATCTGGAAACACCATATATTTT
>NA|few|TRBV21-1|TRBJ2-2
CASPGTETNTGELFF
TGTGCCAGCCCGGGGACAGAGACAAACACCGGGGAGCTGTTTTTT
>NA|many|TRBV11-2|TRBJ2-5
CASSMGGLGESQETQYF
TGTGCCAGCAGCATGGGAGGACTGGGGGAATCCCAAGAGACCCAGTACTTC